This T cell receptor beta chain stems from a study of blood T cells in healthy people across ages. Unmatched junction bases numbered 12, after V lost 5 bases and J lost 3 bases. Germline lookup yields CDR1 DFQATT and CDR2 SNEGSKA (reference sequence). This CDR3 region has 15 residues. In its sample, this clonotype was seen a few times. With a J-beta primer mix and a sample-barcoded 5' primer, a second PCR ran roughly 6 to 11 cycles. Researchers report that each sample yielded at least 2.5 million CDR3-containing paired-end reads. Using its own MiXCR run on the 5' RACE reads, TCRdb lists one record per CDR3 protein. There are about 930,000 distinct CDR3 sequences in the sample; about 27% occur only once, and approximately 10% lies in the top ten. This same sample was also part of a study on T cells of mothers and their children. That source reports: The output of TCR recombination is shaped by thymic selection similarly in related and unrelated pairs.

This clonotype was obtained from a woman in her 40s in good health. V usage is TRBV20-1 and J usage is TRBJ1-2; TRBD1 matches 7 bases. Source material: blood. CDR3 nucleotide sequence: TGCAGTGCTCAAACCAGGGGGTTAGTAGACTATGGCTACACCTTC. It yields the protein CSAQTRGLVDYGYTF.